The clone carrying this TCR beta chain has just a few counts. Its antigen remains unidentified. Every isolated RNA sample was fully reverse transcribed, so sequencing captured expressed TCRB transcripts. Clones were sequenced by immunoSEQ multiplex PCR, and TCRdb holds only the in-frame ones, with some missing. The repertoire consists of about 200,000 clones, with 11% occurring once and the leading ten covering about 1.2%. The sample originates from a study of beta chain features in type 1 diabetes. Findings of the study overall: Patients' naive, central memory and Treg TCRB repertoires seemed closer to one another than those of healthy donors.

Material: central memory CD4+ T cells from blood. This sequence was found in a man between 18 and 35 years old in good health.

The CDR3 nucleotides are TGTGCCAGCAGCAAAGCCCCGGGTGGGACCCGGGACCAGTTCTCCTACGAGCAGTACTTC. Translated, it gives CASSKAPGGTRDQFSYEQYF. V is TRBV21-1 and J is TRBJ2-7. TRBV21-1 is classified as a pseudogene. The CDR3 spans 20 residues.